What follows are 2 T cell receptor beta chains derived from one specimen sequenced in a study of OX40 agonist ivuxolimab in advanced cancers. Repertoires were generated with immunoSEQ multiplex PCR, while TCRdb's copy carries only in-frame clones and drops some. The data hold about 20,000 clones, with over 75% observed a single time. The specimen comprised CD4+ or CD8+ T cells sorted from blood, sampled in a trial of the OX40 agonist ivuxolimab. These receptors all come from an adult with an advanced solid tumor such as melanoma, head and neck, liver or kidney cancer.

The V call is TRBV5-5, the J call TRBJ2-5, with D maybe TRBD2 (7 bases). Germline V CDR1 and CDR2: SGHKS, YYEKEE (reference sequence). The CDR3 length is 15 residues. V lost 4 bases, J lost 6 bases, and 19 bases lay in between. Here the CDR3 reads CASSLTTGREKTQYF. The DNA for the CDR3 is TGTGCCAGCAGCCTGACAACAGGGAGGGAAAAGACCCAGTACTTC.

V is TRBV12-5 and J is TRBJ2-1; TRBD2 matches at 9 bases. CDR1 LGHNT and CDR2 FRNRAP come from the germline V gene. V lost 5 bases, J lost 8 bases, and 10 bases stayed unmatched. The CDR3 has 15 residues. DNA for the CDR3: TGTGCTAGTGGTCCCGGGACTAGCCTTTTTGATGAGCAGTTCTTC. Protein sequence: CASGPGTSLFDEQFF.